Below, 18 T cell receptor beta chains from the same sample are listed, as sequenced in a study of T cells in Graves' hyperthyroidism and ophthalmopathy. Template material for amplifying TCR beta CDR3 regions consisted of RNA transcripts. The TCR CDR3 first-round RT-PCR relied on the HTBI primer set. TCRdb reanalysed the multiplex PCR reads using MiXCR and keeps one entry per CDR3 protein. The table shows hundreds of thousands of distinct CDR3 sequences, with around 15% occurring only once. Sequenced material: blood. These receptors were collected from a man between 50 and 59 years old with Graves' ophthalmopathy.

This clonotype was counted ten times or more. In DNA, the CDR3 is TGCAGTGTGCTTGGGGCGAATCAGCCCCAGCATTTT. It codes for CSVLGANQPQHF. The rearrangement joins TRBV20-1 to TRBJ1-5, with D possibly being TRBD1 (5 bases). V was pared by 7 bases and J by 4 bases, with 11 bases between. This CDR3 is built from 12 residues. Germline assignment: CDR1 DFQATT and CDR2 SNEGSKA (reference sequence).

The gene calls are TRBV10-3 and TRBJ2-7, with 9 nucleotides matching TRBD1. The V gene's germline CDR1 is ENHRY and CDR2 SYGVKD. CDR3 length equals 11 residues. J gave up 6 bases and V 9 bases, and 3 bases lay outside the gene matches. The CDR3 spells CAMGTGFEQYF. The CDR3 DNA reads TGTGCCATGGGGACAGGGTTCGAGCAGTACTTC.

The chain combines TRBV3-1 with TRBJ2-1; D could derive from TRBD1 or TRBD2 (5 bases each). This CDR3 contains 14 residues. Deletions cut 4 bases from V and 2 bases from J, with 9 bases between. Germline CDR1 LGHDT, CDR2 YNNKEL (reference sequence). The CDR3 DNA sequence: TGTGCCAGCAGCCCCGGGACCCCCTACAATGAGCAGTTCTTC. The encoded protein is CASSPGTPYNEQFF.

In this sample, this clonotype turned up many times. The chain joins TRBV6-1 to TRBJ2-1; D is unresolved. Trimming took 3 bases from V and 1 from J, leaving 13 bases between them. CDR3 length: 16 residues. Germline CDR1 MNHNS, CDR2 SASEGT. The CDR3 sequence is CASSDTIGISYNEQFF. The CDR3 DNA reads as TGTGCCAGCAGTGACACCATAGGGATATCCTACAATGAGCAGTTCTTC.

The sample holds many counts of this clonotype. This chain connects TRBV20-1 to TRBJ2-5; 9 positions agree with TRBD2. Germline CDR1 and CDR2: DFQATT and SNEGSKA (reference sequence). This CDR3 spans 13 amino acids. The junction had 6 bases not matched to a gene; V was cut back by 8 bases and J by 2 bases. The CDR3 DNA is TGCAGTTCTAAGCTAGCGGGACAAGAGACCCAGTACTTC. Its translation: CSSKLAGQETQYF.

The sample holds many counts of this clonotype. J is TRBJ1-1 and V is TRBV30, with no clear D. This CDR3 contains 11 residues. V was shortened by 7 bases and J by 8 bases, with 14 bases between the two germline ends. Germline V gene sequence: CDR1 GTSNPN, CDR2 SVGIG (reference sequence). The CDR3 DNA reads as TGTGCCTCCTCCGGCGCTGCGGAAGCTTTCTTT. Translation gives CASSGAAEAFF.

Regarding this clonotype: A much larger clone differs from this one at a single base, so this may be a read error. The genes are TRBV2 and TRBJ2-7; D is unclear. The CDR3 is made up of 15 amino acids. CDR1 and CDR2 from the germline V gene are SNHLY and FYNNEI. V lost 4 bases, J lost 2 bases, and 15 bases lay in between. In nucleotides, the CDR3 is TGTGCCAGCAGTGGAATTGGTGGGTCCGCCTACGAGCAGTACTTC. Protein sequence: CASSGIGGSAYEQYF.

In its sample, this clonotype was seen many times. V gene TRBV2 combines with J gene TRBJ1-5; 7 bases are shared with TRBD1. V was pared by 6 bases and J by 5 bases, with 4 bases of the junction left unmatched. The CDR3 contains 13 residues. CDR1 is SNHLY, CDR2 FYNNEI, per germline. The CDR3 DNA reads as TGTGCCAGCAGACTAACAGGGGATCAGCCCCAGCATTTT. It is translated as CASRLTGDQPQHF.

There are many counts of this clonotype. The junction departs from the called germline gene at one end, perhaps through a read error. The V gene is TRBV30, the J gene TRBJ1-2, with 9 nucleotides matching TRBD1. The CDR3 sequence is 14 residues long. The germline CDR1 and CDR2 sequences are GTSNPN and SVGIG (reference sequence). CDR3 amino acids: CVWTRDRANYGYTF. The CDR3 DNA reads TGTGTCTGGACCCGGGACAGGGCTAACTATGGCTACACCTTC.

Ten or more counts support this clonotype. The genes are TRBV3-1 and TRBJ2-7; D call uncertain. The CDR3 spans 13 residues. V was shortened by 0 bases and J by 6 bases, with 9 bases between the two germline ends. Germline loops: CDR1 LGHDT, CDR2 YNNKEL (reference sequence). CDR3 nucleotides: TGTGCCAGCAGCCAAGATCCGTGGGCCGAGCAGTACTTC. Translated, it gives CASSQDPWAEQYF.

This clonotype was picked up a small number of times. This rearrangement joins TRBV6-1 to TRBJ2-7; D may correspond to TRBD1 or TRBD2 (5 bases each). The CDR3 extends over 15 amino acids. Germline CDR1 and CDR2: MNHNS and SASEGT. V was pared by 2 bases and J by 6 bases, with 17 bases between. The CDR3 here is CASSEPGRRSSEQYF. The CDR3 DNA is TGTGCCAGCAGTGAACCGGGACGACGCTCATCCGAGCAGTACTTC.

This clonotype was recorded many times. V gene TRBV2 combines with J gene TRBJ1-5, with D possibly TRBD1 on 5 matching bases. CDR1 is SNHLY and CDR2 is FYNNEI in the germline V gene. The CDR3 has 14 residues. Trimming took off 7 bases at V and 0 bases at J, with 10 bases between the two ends. CDR3 nucleotide sequence: TGTGCCAGCACCGAACAGGTTAGCAATCAGCCCCAGCATTTT. Protein sequence: CASTEQVSNQPQHF.

This chain joins TRBV19 and TRBJ2-7; 10 bases fit TRBD2. The V gene's germline CDR1 is LNHDA and CDR2 SQIVND (reference sequence). The trim removed 1 base at V and 5 bases at J, leaving 8 bases unmatched. The CDR3 is made up of 16 amino acids. The CDR3 protein is CASSIVGLAGEDEQYF. The CDR3 bases are TGTGCCAGTAGTATAGTCGGTCTAGCGGGAGAGGACGAGCAGTACTTC.

A few counts support this clonotype. The rearrangement joins TRBV12-3 or TRBV12-4 to TRBJ1-1, with TRBD1 as a possible D gene (5 bases). The CDR3 runs to 15 residues. V was trimmed by 3 bases and J by 0 bases, leaving 11 bases between them. The CDR3 nucleotides read TGTGCCAGCAGTTTCTCAGCCAGGGTGAACACTGAAGCTTTCTTT. Protein product: CASSFSARVNTEAFF.

This clonotype was counted ten times or more. This chain links TRBV7-9 with TRBJ1-3, with D perhaps matching TRBD1 (5 bases). Germline V gene sequence: CDR1 SEHNR, CDR2 FQNEAQ (reference sequence). This CDR3 contains 14 residues. Deletions cut 5 bases from V and 2 bases from J, with 10 bases between. The CDR3 nucleotides are TGTGCCAGCAGCCGAGGGGTTGCTGGAAACACCATATATTTT. Translation: CASSRGVAGNTIYF. The variable domain in full, completed from reference TRBV7-9 and TRBJ1-3, reads DTGVSQNPRHKITKRGQNVTFRCDPISEHNRLYWYRQTLGQGPEFLTYFQNEAQLEKSRLLSDRFSAERPKGSFSTLEIQRTEQGDSAMYLCASSRGVAGNTIYFGEGSWLTVV.

In its sample, this clonotype was seen a few times. The V gene is TRBV24-1, the J gene TRBJ2-5, with D hard to call. Germline V gene sequence: CDR1 KGHDR, CDR2 SFDVKD. V was shortened by 3 bases and J by 5 bases, with 9 bases between the two germline ends. The CDR3 sequence is 13 residues long. For the CDR3, the DNA is TGTGCCACCAGTGATAGCCCTGGGGAGACCCAGTACTTC. As protein: CATSDSPGETQYF.

Of note for this clonotype: One base away lies a much larger clone, so this may be a sequencing read error. The chain links TRBV28 to TRBJ1-1; 7 bases are shared with TRBD1. CDR3 length equals 14 residues. Germline V gene sequence: CDR1 MDHEN, CDR2 SYDVKM. V shed 5 bases, J shed 6 bases, and the junction held 9 bases outside the gene matches. The CDR3 spells CASSTTGTDAEAFF. The CDR3 coding sequence is TGTGCCAGCAGTACGACCGGGACAGACGCTGAAGCTTTCTTT.

This clonotype was observed at least ten times. The rearrangement links TRBV27 to TRBJ1-1; TRBD1 matches at 8 bases. Germline loops: CDR1 MNHEY, CDR2 SMNVEV (reference sequence). V was clipped by 4 bases and J by 4 bases; unmatched bases: 8. The CDR3 totals 15 residues. CDR3 DNA: TGTGCCAGCAGTTCCCAACAGGGGGAGGGCACTGAAGCTTTCTTT. This codes for CASSSQQGEGTEAFF.